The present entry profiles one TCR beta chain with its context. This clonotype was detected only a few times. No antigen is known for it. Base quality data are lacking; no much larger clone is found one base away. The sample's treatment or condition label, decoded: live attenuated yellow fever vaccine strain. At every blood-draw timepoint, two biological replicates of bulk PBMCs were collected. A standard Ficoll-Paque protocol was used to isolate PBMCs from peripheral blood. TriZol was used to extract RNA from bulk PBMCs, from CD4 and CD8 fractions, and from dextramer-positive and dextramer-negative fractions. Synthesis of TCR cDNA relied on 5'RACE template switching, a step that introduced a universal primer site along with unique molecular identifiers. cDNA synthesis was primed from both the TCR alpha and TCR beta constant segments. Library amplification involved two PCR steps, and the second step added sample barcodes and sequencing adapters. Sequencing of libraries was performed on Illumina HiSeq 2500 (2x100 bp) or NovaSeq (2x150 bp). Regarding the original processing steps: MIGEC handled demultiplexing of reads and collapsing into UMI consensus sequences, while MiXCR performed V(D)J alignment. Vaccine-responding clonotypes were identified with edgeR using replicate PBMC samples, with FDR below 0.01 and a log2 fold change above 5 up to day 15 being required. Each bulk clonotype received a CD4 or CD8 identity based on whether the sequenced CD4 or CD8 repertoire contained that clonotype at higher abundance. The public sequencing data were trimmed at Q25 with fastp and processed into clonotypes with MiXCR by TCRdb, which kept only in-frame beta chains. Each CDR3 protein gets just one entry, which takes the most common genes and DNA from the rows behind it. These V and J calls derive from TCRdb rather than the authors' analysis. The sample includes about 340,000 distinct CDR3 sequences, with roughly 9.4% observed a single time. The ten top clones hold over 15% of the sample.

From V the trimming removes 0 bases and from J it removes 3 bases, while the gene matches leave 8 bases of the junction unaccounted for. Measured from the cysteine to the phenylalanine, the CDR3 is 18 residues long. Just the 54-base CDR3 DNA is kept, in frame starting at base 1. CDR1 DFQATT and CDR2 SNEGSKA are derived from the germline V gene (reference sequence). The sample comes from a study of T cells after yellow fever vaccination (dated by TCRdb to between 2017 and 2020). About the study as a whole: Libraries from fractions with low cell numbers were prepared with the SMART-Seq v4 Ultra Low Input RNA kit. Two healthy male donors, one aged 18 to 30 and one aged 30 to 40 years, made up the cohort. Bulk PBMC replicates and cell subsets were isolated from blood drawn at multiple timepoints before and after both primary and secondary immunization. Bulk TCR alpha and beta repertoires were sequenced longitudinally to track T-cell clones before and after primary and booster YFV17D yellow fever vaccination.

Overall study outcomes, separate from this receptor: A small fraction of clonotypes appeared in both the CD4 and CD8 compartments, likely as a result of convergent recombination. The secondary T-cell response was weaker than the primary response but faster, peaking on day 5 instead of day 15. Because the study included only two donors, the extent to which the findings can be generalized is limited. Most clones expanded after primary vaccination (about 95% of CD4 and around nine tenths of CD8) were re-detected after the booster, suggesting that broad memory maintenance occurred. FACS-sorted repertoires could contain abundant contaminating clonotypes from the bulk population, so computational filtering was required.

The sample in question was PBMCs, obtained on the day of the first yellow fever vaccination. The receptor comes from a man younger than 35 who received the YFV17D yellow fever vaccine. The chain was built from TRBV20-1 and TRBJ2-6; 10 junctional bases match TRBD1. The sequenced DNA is TGCAGTGCTAGAGATCCTCGACAGGGGGCTTTTGGGGCCAACGTCCTGACTTTC. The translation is CSARDPRQGAFGANVLTF.